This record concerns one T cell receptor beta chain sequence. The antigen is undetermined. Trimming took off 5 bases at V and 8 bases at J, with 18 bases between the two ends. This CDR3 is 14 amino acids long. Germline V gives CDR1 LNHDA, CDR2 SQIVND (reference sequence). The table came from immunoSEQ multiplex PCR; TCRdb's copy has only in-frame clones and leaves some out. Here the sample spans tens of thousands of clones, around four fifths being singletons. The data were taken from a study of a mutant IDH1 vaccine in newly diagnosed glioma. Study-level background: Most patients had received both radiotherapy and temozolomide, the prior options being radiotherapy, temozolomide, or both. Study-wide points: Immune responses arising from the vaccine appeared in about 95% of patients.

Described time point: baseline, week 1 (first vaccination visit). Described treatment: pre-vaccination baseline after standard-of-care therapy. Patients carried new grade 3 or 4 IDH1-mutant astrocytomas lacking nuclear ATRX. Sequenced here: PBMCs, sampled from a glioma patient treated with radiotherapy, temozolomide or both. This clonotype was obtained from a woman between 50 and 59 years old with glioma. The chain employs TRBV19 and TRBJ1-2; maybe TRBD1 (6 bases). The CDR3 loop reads CASSVQTGGGGYTF. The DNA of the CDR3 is TGTGCCAGTAGTGTTCAGACAGGAGGAGGAGGCTACACCTTC. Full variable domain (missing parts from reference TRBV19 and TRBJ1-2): DGGITQSPKYLFRKEGQNVTLSCEQNLNHDAMYWYRQDPGQGLRLIYYSQIVNDFQKGDIAEGYSVSREKKESFPLTVTSAQKNPTAFYLCASSVQTGGGGYTFGSGTRLTVV.